This T cell receptor (beta chain) came from a study of blood T cell repertoires in COVID-19. Study information: In each case, the material was cDNA or gDNA derived from T cells, B-cell-depleted T cells, or PBMCs.

Germline CDR1 reads MNHNY; CDR2 reads SVGAGI (reference sequence). The CDR3 is 16 residues long. Trimming removed 5 bases from V and 0 bases from J; junction bases left unmatched: 7. Assay used: immunoSEQ multiplex PCR; TCRdb lists only in-frame clones, some missing. This table has 20,000 or so clones, about 90% appearing once. Sequenced sample: peripheral blood. V gene TRBV6-6 combines with J gene TRBJ2-3; 8 positions agree with TRBD1. The sequence derives from a human donor in a cohort sampled during active COVID-19. The DNA for the CDR3 is TGTGCCAGCAGTCCCAGGGGGCGTACTAGCACAGATACGCAGTATTTT. Protein: CASSPRGRTSTDTQYF.